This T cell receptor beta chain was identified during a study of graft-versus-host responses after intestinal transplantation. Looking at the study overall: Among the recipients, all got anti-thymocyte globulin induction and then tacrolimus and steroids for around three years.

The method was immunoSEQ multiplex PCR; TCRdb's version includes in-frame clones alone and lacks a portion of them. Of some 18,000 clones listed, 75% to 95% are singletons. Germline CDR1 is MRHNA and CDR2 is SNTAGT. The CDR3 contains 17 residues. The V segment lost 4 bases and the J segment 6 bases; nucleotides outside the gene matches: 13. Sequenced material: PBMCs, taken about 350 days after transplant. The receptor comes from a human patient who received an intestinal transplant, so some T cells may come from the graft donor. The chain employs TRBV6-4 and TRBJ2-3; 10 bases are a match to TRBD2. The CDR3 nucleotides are TGTGCCAGCAGTGTCTGCCCTAGCGGGAGAGGGGGGGATACGCAGTATTTT. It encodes CASSVCPSGRGGDTQYF.